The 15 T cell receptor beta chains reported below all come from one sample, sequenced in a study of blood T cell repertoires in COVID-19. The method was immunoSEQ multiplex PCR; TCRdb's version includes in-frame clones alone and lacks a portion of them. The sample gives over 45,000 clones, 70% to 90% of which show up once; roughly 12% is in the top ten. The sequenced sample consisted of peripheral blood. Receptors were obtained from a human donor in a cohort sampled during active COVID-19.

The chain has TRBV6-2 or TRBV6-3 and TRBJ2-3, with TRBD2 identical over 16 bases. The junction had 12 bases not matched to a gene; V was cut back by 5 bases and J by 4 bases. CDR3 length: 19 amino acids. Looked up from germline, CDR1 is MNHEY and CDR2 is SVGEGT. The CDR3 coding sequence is TGTGCCAGCAGTGGGGGGACTAGCGGGAGGGCCCTCCTTCCAGATACGCAGTATTTT. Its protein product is CASSGGTSGRALLPDTQYF.

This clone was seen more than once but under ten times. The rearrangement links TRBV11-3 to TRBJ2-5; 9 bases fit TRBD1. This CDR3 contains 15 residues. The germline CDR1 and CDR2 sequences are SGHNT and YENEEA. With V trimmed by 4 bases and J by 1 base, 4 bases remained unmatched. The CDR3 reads CASSSGQGSQETQYF. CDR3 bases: TGTGCCAGCAGCTCGGGACAGGGAAGCCAAGAGACCCAGTACTTC.

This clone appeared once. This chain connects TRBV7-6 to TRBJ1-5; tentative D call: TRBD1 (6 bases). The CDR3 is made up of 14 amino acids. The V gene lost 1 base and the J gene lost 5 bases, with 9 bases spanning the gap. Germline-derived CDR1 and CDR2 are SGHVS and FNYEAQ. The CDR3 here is CASSLGTDDQPQHF. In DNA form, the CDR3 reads TGTGCCAGCAGCTTAGGGACAGATGATCAGCCCCAGCATTTT.

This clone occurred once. CDR3 region: CASSLDWGQARSNQPQHF. The CDR3 coding sequence is TGTGCCAGCAGCTTAGACTGGGGACAGGCGAGGAGCAATCAGCCCCAGCATTTT. The chain couples TRBV7-9 to TRBJ1-5, with TRBD1 matching over 8 bases. Trimming at V came to 1 base and at J to 1 base, leaving 9 bases not matched to a gene. Germline V gene sequence: CDR1 SEHNR, CDR2 FQNEAQ (reference sequence). The CDR3 extends over 18 amino acids.

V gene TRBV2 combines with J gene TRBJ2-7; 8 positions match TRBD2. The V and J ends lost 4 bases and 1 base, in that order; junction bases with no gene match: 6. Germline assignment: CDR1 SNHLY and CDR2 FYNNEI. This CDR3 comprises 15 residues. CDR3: CASSGGSGNSYEQYF. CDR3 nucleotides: TGTGCCAGCAGTGGAGGTAGCGGGAATTCCTACGAGCAGTACTTC.

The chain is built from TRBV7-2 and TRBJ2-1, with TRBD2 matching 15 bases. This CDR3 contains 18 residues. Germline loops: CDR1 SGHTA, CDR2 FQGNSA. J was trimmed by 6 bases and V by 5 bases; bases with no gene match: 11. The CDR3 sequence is CASSPEGLAGGRLNEQFF. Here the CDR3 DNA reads TGTGCCAGCAGCCCCGAGGGACTAGCGGGAGGCCGTCTCAATGAGCAGTTCTTC.

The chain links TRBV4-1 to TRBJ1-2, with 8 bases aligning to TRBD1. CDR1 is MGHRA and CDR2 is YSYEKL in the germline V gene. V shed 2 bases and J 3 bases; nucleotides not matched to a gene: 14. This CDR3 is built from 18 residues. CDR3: CASSQSVPGGKGYYGYTF. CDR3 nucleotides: TGCGCCAGCAGCCAAAGTGTACCAGGGGGCAAGGGTTACTATGGCTACACCTTC.

CDR3 loop: CASSPTKLAEANTGELFF. CDR3 DNA: TGTGCCAGCTCACCGACGAAACTAGCGGAGGCGAACACCGGGGAGCTGTTTTTT. The rearrangement joins TRBV18 to TRBJ2-2, with TRBD2 identical over 8 bases. CDR1 and CDR2 (germline): KGHSH, LQKENI. CDR3 length: 18 amino acids. Trimming cost V 3 bases and J 0 bases; bases outside gene matches: 9. The whole variable domain, filled in from reference TRBV18 and TRBJ2-2, reads NAGVMQNPRHLVRRRGQEARLRCSPMKGHSHVYWYRQLPEEGLKFMVYLQKENIIDESGMPKERFSAEFPKEGPSILRIQQVVRGDSAAYFCASSPTKLAEANTGELFFGEGSRLTVL.

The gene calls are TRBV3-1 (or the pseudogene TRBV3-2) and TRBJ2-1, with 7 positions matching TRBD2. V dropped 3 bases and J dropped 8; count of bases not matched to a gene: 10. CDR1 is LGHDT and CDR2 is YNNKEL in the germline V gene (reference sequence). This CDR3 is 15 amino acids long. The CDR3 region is CASSHPSGNLHEQFF. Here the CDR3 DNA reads TGTGCCAGCAGCCATCCCAGCGGGAATCTCCATGAGCAGTTCTTC.

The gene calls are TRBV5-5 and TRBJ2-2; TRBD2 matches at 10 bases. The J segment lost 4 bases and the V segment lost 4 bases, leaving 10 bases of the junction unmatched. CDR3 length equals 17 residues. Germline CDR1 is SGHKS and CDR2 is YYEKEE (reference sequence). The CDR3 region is CASSPPGLASGTGELFF. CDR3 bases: TGTGCCAGCAGCCCTCCGGGACTAGCGTCTGGCACCGGGGAGCTGTTTTTT.

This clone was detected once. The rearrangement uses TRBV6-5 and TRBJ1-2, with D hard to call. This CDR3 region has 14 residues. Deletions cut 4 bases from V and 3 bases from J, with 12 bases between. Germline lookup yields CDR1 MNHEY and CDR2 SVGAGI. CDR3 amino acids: CASSSQSRDYGYTF. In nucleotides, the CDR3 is TGTGCCAGCAGTTCACAGAGTCGAGACTATGGCTACACCTTC.

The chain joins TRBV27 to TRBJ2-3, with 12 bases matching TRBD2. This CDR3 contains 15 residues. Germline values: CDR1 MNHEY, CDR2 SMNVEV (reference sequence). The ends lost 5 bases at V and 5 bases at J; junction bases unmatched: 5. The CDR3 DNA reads TGTGCCAGCAGTCTGGAGGGACTAGCGGGAGATACGCAGTATTTT. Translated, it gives CASSLEGLAGDTQYF.

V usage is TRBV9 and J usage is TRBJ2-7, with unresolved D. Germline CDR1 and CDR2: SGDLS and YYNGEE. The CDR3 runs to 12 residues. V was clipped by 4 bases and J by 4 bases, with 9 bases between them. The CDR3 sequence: CASSPGEYEQYF. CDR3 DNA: TGTGCCAGCAGCCCCGGAGAGTACGAGCAGTACTTC.

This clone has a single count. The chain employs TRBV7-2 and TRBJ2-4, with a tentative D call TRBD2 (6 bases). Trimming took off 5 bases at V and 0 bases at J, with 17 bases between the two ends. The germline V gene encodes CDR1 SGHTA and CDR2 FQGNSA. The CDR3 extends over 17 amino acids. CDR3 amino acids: CASSADFSGLAKNIQYF. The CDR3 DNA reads TGTGCCAGCAGCGCAGATTTCAGCGGGTTAGCCAAAAACATTCAGTACTTC. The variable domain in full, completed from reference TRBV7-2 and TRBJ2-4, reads GAGVSQSPSNKVTEKGKDVELRCDPISGHTALYWYRQSLGQGLEFLIYFQGNSAPDKSGLPSDRFSAERTGGSVSTLTIQRTQQEDSAVYLCASSADFSGLAKNIQYFGAGTRLSVL.

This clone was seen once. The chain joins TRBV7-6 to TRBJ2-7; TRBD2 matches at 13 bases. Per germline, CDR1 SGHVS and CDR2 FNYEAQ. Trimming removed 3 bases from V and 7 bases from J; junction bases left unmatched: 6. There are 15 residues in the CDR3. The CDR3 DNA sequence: TGTGCCAGCAGCTTGGGAACTAGCGGGAGGGGTGAGCAGTACTTC. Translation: CASSLGTSGRGEQYF.